This T cell receptor (beta chain) originates from a study of T cells in Graves' hyperthyroidism and ophthalmopathy. Uncontrolled infection, other autoimmune disease, pregnancy or lactation barred patients from enrollment. Amplification of TCR beta CDR3 regions was performed using RNA transcripts as template. First-round RT-PCR of the TCR CDR3 relied on the HTBI primer set. Via MiXCR, TCRdb re-called the multiplex PCR reads, giving one row per CDR3 protein. The table includes a few hundred thousand distinct CDR3 sequences, about 43% detected once. The CDR3 is 13 residues long. The germline CDR1 and CDR2 sequences are SQVTM and ANQGSEA. V was pared by 7 bases and J by 3 bases, with 15 bases between.

The TCR comes from a woman between 18 and 29 years old with Graves' hyperthyroidism. This chain links TRBV29-1 with TRBJ1-2, with D possibly being TRBD1 (6 bases). The specimen sequenced was peripheral blood or thyroid tissue (not recorded which). CDR3 sequence reads: CSAPGAGDYGYTF. As DNA, the CDR3 is TGCAGCGCTCCAGGGGCCGGGGACTATGGCTACACCTTC.